The present entry profiles one T cell receptor beta chain with its context. This clone came up once. It lacks a known antigen. No much larger clone is present one base from it, and per-base qualities are unavailable. This sample is part of a study of cytomegalovirus exposure and HLA in healthy donors (TCRdb year 2017). As for the study more broadly: According to an earlier analysis of several hundred of the donors, about 180 million T cells yielded roughly 110 million unique TCR beta sequences and roughly 280 Gb of sequence data. Alongside the repertoire data, information on donor age, sex, ethnicity and CMV serostatus was compiled. In a later genetic analysis, genome-wide SNP genotypes for about three fifths of the 666 donors were used, and that subset was treated as a discovery cohort. A later analysis re-examined previously published TCR beta repertoires from 610 or so donors and added high-resolution HLA genotyping to investigate patterns of TCR occurrence. The aim of the study was to test whether cataloging public T cell receptors could identify signatures of past pathogen exposure. To decide whether each TCR beta V gene segment behaved as functional or pseudogenic, an earlier analysis of some 540 of the donors relied on high-throughput TCR beta sequencing. Every repertoire in the discovery cohort had been generated on one and the same sequencing platform. The number of donors typed differed by locus, with about 629-640 for A, B, C, DRB1 and DQB1, 522 for DQA1, under 610 for DPA1, and approximately 470 for DPB1. Among about 370 genotyped donors of the cohort, an average of roughly 230,000 unique TCR beta nucleotide sequences was sequenced per donor, of which approximately 18% were non-productive. HLA typing covered class I and class II loci at four-digit resolution. Among the roughly 400 genotyped donors, around 81% belonged to the genetic ancestry cluster associated with self-reported Caucasian donors. In the later analysis, no new phenotypic data were used to find candidate immune exposures; instead, reliance was placed on TCR beta sequences and their occurrence across donors. A separate validation cohort of more than 100 different subjects was used in addition to the roughly 640-subject first cohort. To predict cytomegalovirus infection status, the study brought together high-throughput TCR immunosequencing, statistical association of individual TCRs with disease status, and machine learning. An early release that covered fewer than 750 HLA-typed donors contained approximately 320 gigabases of sequencing data and 65 million to 100 million unique TCR sequences. Because of strong linkage in the cohort, roughly five DR-DQ haplotypes were treated as single units for association and clustering. The T cell repertoires of roughly 660 subjects were profiled by immunosequencing and related to cytomegalovirus serostatus.

The study at large found these results: Because HLA typing was unavailable for some donors at each locus, only the typed subset was used in association tests. The study listed 164 TCR beta chains as associated with cytomegalovirus. While some public TCRs were present in many individuals, most TCR sequences turned up only very rarely across donors. Cytomegalovirus status was reported to be diagnosed by the classifier with high specificity and sensitivity in both the original and validation cohorts. Sequencing depth was assumed to be roughly uniform across donors in the presence/absence analyses, though that assumption may not hold. Linkage disequilibrium might explain the correlated functional status among segregating V segments, but an unknown experimental factor could not be excluded. Strong co-occurrence of HLA alleles, especially DR and DQ, made assigning TCR associations to individual alleles difficult. The earlier analysis of almost 600 of the donors excluded approximately 17 rarely observed V segments, including chromosome 9 orphons, because counts were too low. Compared with equally common non-associated chains, HLA-associated TCR beta chains in a later analysis were more clonally expanded and had lower generation probabilities. A group of highly shared sequence variants was considered likely to be a technical artifact of the sequencing pipeline. In a later genetic analysis, a missense DCLRE1C variant was associated with V-gene and J-gene trimming of TCR beta chains, and the association was replicated in an independent cohort. Because the 87-base-pair reads could not distinguish some IMGT-functional V segments, including TRBV6-2 and TRBV6-3, those segments were excluded. Broadly in line with IMGT annotations, most TCR beta V segments showed up in productive rearrangements about 87% or about 30% of the time in an earlier analysis of around 600 of the donors. According to a later analysis, parvovirus B19, influenza, CMV and Epstein-Barr virus appeared linked to several top co-occurrence clusters. A further reported finding was that TCR beta sequences accurately predicted the HLA-A and HLA-B alleles for most subjects in the first cohort. The only immune exposure information available for the cohort was CMV serostatus. A few of the identified cytomegalovirus-associated TCR beta chains were confirmed in vitro to be specific for cytomegalovirus antigens. The authors suggested that the approach could potentially be generalized to other disease states and immunological phenotypes. A later analysis found that TCR association rates varied across HLA loci, with DRB1 alleles showing the most associated TCRs and HLA-C alleles the fewest. The cohort was sequenced for TCR beta chains only, and without alpha or paired-chain data the features that could be detected were limited. A later genetic analysis reported fewer N-insertions in productive TCRs among donors in an Asian-associated ancestry cluster than the roughly 700-donor mean. At a false discovery rate of 0.05, a later analysis linked fewer than 20,000 TCR beta sequences to specific HLA alleles. A later analysis found that most CMV-associated TCR beta chains appeared HLA-restricted, with HLA associations seemingly driven largely by CMV exposure.

Counted from cysteine to phenylalanine, this CDR3 has 13 amino acids. The kept DNA is CDR3 alone, 39 bases in frame from the first base. The germline V gene supplies CDR1 SQVTM and CDR2 ANQGSEA. V is pared back by 3 bases and J by 4 bases, with 12 bases lying between the germline termini. The receptor library was made with the immunoSEQ multiplex PCR assay. A mixture of 60 forward primers for TCR Vbeta segments and 13 reverse primers for TCR Jbeta segments was used in the multiplex PCR. A multiplex PCR assay on genomic DNA amplified the CDR3 region of rearranged TCR beta genes. The Illumina HiSeq System was used to sequence the amplified TCR beta libraries as 87-base-pair reads. The paper's processing steps were these. In a later analysis, tens of millions of unique TCR beta chains were counted across the roughly 670 repertoires, and approximately 9.9 million of these chains were shared by at least two donors. Raw reads were error-corrected and collapsed into unique sequences with a nearest-neighbor algorithm that merged closely related sequences to remove PCR and sequencing errors. Alignment of CDR3 sequences to IMGT reference sequences was used to assign V, D and J gene segments. For a sequence to be retained, a match of at least six nucleotides was required to both a V gene segment and a J gene segment. A rearrangement was called productive if the CDR3 had no stop codons and remained in frame with V and J, and every other rearrangement was called non-productive. Following IMGT convention, CDR3 was defined as the stretch from the second conserved V-encoded cysteine to the conserved J-encoded phenylalanine. In an earlier analysis of around 640 of the donors, sequences lacking an unambiguous match to a single V gene segment were excluded. An earlier analysis of a few hundred of the donors classified V segments as functional when productive rearrangements were above 56.7% and as segregating when the standard deviation between donors was above 5%. To diagnose cytomegalovirus status from the catalog of TCR beta chain sequences, a statistical classification framework was built. A later analysis assigned V and J genes by comparing TCR nucleotide sequences with IMGT/GENE-DB human TR gene sequences. In a later analysis, CDR3 sequences and most-parsimonious VDJ recombination scenarios were assigned using the TCRdist pipeline. In a later analysis, each TCR beta chain was defined by its CDR3 amino acid sequence together with its V-gene family, and reads lacking a unique V-gene family were excluded. In a later analysis, around 600 highly shared, low-generation-probability nucleotide sequences were removed to address suspected cross-contamination and a sequencing artifact. A later analysis calculated a clonal expansion index for each public chain from normalized within-repertoire ranks of inferred template counts. In a later analysis, generation probabilities were computed with a VDJ recombination model fitted to out-of-frame rearrangements, and the resulting probabilities were checked against IGoR. A later analysis scored TCR-TCR, TCR-HLA and TCR-CMV co-occurrence with hypergeometric tests, applying a repertoire-size bias correction to TCR pairs. A later analysis estimated false discovery rates by permuting HLA or CMV assignments 20 times. In a later analysis, co-occurring TCRs were grouped using DBSCAN, with TCRdist sequence similarity added in when clustering inside HLA-allele-positive subsets. For co-occurrence clustering, repertoires with fewer than 30,000 or more than 120,000 public chains were excluded, along with five or six repertoires with anomalous nucleotide sharing. TCRdb limited this immuneACCESS table to in-frame rearrangements with V and J called. A share of clones is missing; checked studies link under half to unresolved V genes, and the rest is unexplained. Clonal size and the V and J genes are those of that table, whereas D and trimming came from the DNA. This sample comprises around 120,000 clones, 70% to 85% of them detected only once. 2% to 3% of the sample rests with the top ten.

In total, roughly 670 healthy bone marrow donors made up the cohort. Cohort members were all nominally healthy when sampled, although unrecorded immune exposures were likely present. The donor tested CMV seronegative, placing the donor among the 350 or so seronegative members of the cohort. A peripheral blood sample was provided by each donor, and peripheral blood mononuclear cells were used for TCR beta sequencing. The Qiagen DNeasy Blood Extraction Kit was used to extract genomic DNA from the blood cell samples. Rearrangement joined TRBV29-1 to TRBJ1-2; a weak D assignment points to TRBD1 (6 bases agree). The sample taken for sequencing was PBMCs. This TCR was sampled from a man in his forties or fifties in good health and CMV-seronegative. The DNA sequence follows: TGCAGCGTTGAGGGTACAGGGAGCTATGGCTACACCTTC. It translates as CSVEGTGSYGYTF.